The text below deals with one T cell receptor (beta chain). Its antigen is unknown. It has no much larger one-base neighbor in the sample; base qualities were not kept. Whole blood was collected in K2EDTA tubes by collaborating institutions according to the institutions' own protocols. For TCRbeta analysis, collaborator samples were shipped as frozen whole blood, as isolated PBMCs, or as DNA extracted from either sample type. TCRbeta CDR3 regions were amplified from genomic DNA by means of the immunoSEQ Assay, a bias-controlled multiplex PCR. The published analysis was carried out like this. Nucleated cell counts per sample were estimated from amplification of reference gene primers within the assay. To quantify the absolute abundance of each unique TCRbeta CDR3 rearrangement, sequence reads were collapsed and filtered. For each sample, productive Simpson clonality was calculated as the square root of Simpson's diversity index over productive rearrangements. Held by TCRdb, this immuneACCESS table contains in-frame sequences only and omits some clones. Under half of the omission traces to an unresolved V gene where checked; the cause of the rest is unknown. V, J and clone size are those of that table, while D and trimming were read from the DNA. Counted in this sample were about 150,000 clones; more than 80% of them appeared once. The biggest ten clones account for roughly 4.9% of the sample.

Via the germline V gene, CDR1 is MNHNS and CDR2 SASEGT. The CDR3 has 12 amino acids, counting the end cysteine and valine. The read is trimmed to its CDR3 DNA, 36 bases read in frame from base 1. Compared with germline, V lacks 3 bases and J lacks 7 bases; bases without a gene match: 3. This entry is derived from a study of blood T cell repertoires in COVID-19 (dated by TCRdb to about 2020). Background for the entire study: Collaborator samples came from the United States, Italy and Spain and covered acute and convalescent phases of COVID-19. Nearly every sample came with metadata listing a de-identified subject ID, COVID-19 status, age in years and sex. The material from the prospective study consisted of cDNA or gDNA derived from T cells, B-cell-depleted T cells, or PBMCs. Deeply sampled blood TCRbeta repertoires from subjects exposed to, actively infected with, or recovered from COVID-19 were included in the dataset. Where HLA class I and class II types were available, the types were taken from metadata supplied by the sample provider, not from assay-based typing. The repertoires were released in a freely available public database intended as a resource for research on the immune response to SARS-CoV-2. Samples were obtained from the ongoing ImmuneRACE study (first 160 participants) and from 1,254 subjects provided by 6 global collaborators. Summary of the overall study and its limitations: How much clinical and demographic metadata was included differed by source and by participant, and the metadata was provided uncurated.

This TCR came from a human donor in a cohort sampled during active COVID-19. Sequencing input: peripheral blood. This chain is built from TRBV6-1 and TRBJ2-7, with TRBD2 identical over 7 junction bases. This receptor has the CDR3 CASSERGGEQYV. At the DNA level, the sequence is TGTGCCAGCAGTGAGCGGGGAGGGGAGCAGTACGTC.